This T cell receptor (beta chain) was sequenced for a study of post-analysis software for immune sequencing data. For the study at large: Some patients lacked subtype; others had relapsing-remitting, secondary progressive or progressive-relapsing disease.

CDR1 is DFQATT, CDR2 SNEGSKA, per germline (reference sequence). This CDR3 contains 12 residues. V lost 1 base and J lost 5, with 6 bases in between. Comment on this clonotype: Its antigen is as yet unknown.

The authors incorporated unique molecular identifiers into the TCR beta cDNA libraries. cDNA molecules numbering around 500,000 came from roughly 0.93 to 9.6 million T cells. One entry per CDR3 protein results from TCRdb running MiXCR on the PCR reads. The data contain about half a million distinct CDR3 sequences, approximately 31% of them singletons. Overall study results and limits: Compared with controls, patients had more of about 5 TRBV segments, including TRBV5-6, TRBV5-1 and TRBV20-1. People with multiple sclerosis had a significantly lower normalized Chao1 diversity than controls did. When the samples were clustered directly with F measure, those that had been prepared in the same batch showed strong co-clustering.

V usage is TRBV20-1 and J usage is TRBJ1-5; no firm D call. The origin of this receptor is a girl under 18 with multiple sclerosis. The sequencing input was blood. CDR3 DNA sequence: TGCAGTGCTAGAGTAGGCTATCAGCCCCAGCATTTT. This sequence encodes CSARVGYQPQHF.